Sequencing of this T cell receptor beta chain was carried out in a study of lymphopenia after photon versus proton radiotherapy. Study-level points and caveats: Authors raise, but do not show, better survival with proton therapy. Photon-treated patients lost naive T cells and TCR diversity; proton-treated stayed stable. A bigger post-nadir fall in TCR diversity correlated inversely with survival time in deceased patients. After lymphocyte nadir, photon-treated repertoires showed oligoclonal expansion, especially CD8+ Temra.

On this clone: No antigen is known for it.

Some clones are missing from TCRdb's copy, which holds only in-frame ones; the method was immunoSEQ multiplex PCR. Among 65,000 to 85,000 clones listed, roughly 90% were seen once. V was trimmed by 4 bases and J by 2 bases, leaving 12 bases between them. Germline loops: CDR1 SGHNT, CDR2 YYREEE (reference sequence). The CDR3 totals 14 residues. This chain uses TRBV5-4 with TRBJ1-1, with TRBD1 as a possible D gene (5 bases). The sample here was peripheral blood, taken from a patient treated with photon-based radiotherapy. The source is a woman aged 40 to 50 with cholangiocarcinoma. CDR3 in DNA: TGTGCCAGCAGCCCCAGGGAGGTTAACACTGAAGCTTTCTTT. This gives the protein CASSPREVNTEAFF.